This T cell receptor (beta chain) was captured by sequencing in a study of beta chain features in type 1 diabetes. The sequenced template was cDNA made from the entire isolated RNA. Using immunoSEQ multiplex PCR, the repertoire was profiled, and TCRdb retains in-frame clones only, with some absent. The sample carries some 350,000 clones, 13% recorded once. Overall study results and limits: When Type 1 diabetes patients were examined, their TCRB CDR3s proved moderately but significantly shorter in all four CD4+ subsets. The naive, central memory and Treg TCRB repertoires looked more alike in patients than they did in healthy donors.

This clone was observed a handful of times. The target antigen is unknown. Around 110 mL of blood, on average, came from one heparinised draw per donor. The clonotype originates from a woman aged 18-30 years with type 1 diabetes. Sequenced input: naive CD4+ T cells from blood.

CDR3 amino acids: CANTIGQGSGYTF. CDR3 sequence (DNA): TGTGCCAACACCATCGGACAGGGCAGCGGCTACACCTTC. The genes are TRBV18 and TRBJ1-2; 8 bases agree with TRBD1. V lost 10 bases and J lost 8; bases outside the gene matches: 12. This CDR3 is 13 amino acids long. Germline V gene data show CDR1 as KGHSH and CDR2 as LQKENI.